This T cell receptor beta chain stems from a study of blood T cell repertoires in COVID-19. Study-wide background: Italy, Spain and the United States were the sources of the convalescent and acute COVID-19 samples. Sample material is recorded as cDNA or gDNA derived from T cells, B-cell-depleted T cells, or PBMCs.

Authors' processing steps: How many nucleated cells were present was estimated from reference gene primer amplification. Sequencing was performed with immunoSEQ multiplex PCR; in TCRdb, only in-frame clones are kept and a portion is missing. V, J and clone size reflect that table, while D and trimming were determined from the DNA. The sample lists over 100,000 clones, approximately 90% occurring once. This clonotype originated in a woman between 45 and 65 years old with COVID-19, enrolled during active disease. The sequenced sample consisted of peripheral blood.

The CDR3 coding sequence is TGTGCCAGCAGTTACGCAGGCACCTACGAGCAGTACTTC. The encoded protein is CASSYAGTYEQYF. This chain uses TRBV6-5 with TRBJ2-7, with D unresolved. V was shortened by 2 bases and J by 2 bases, with 7 bases between the two germline ends. CDR3 length: 13 amino acids. The V gene's germline CDR1 is MNHEY and CDR2 SVGAGI.